These T cell receptor beta chains were read from a single sample in a study of PD-1 blockade in classical Hodgkin lymphoma. Here immunoSEQ multiplex PCR was the method, and the copy in TCRdb shows in-frame clones only, minus some. This sample carries 130,000 to 150,000 clones, about 81% of them seen once, and the ten largest clones take about 9%. Sequences were derived from peripheral blood mononuclear cells (PBMCs), sampled before the second cycle of nivolumab. The receptors come from a human donor with classical Hodgkin lymphoma. Both conserved end residues are part of each CDR3. D genes are given only for firm matches. Clone size is not always given. Where it is, it says once, few, many or a class for expanded clones.

clone_size: few
cdr3_length: 15
v_call: TRBV4-1
j_call: TRBJ2-7
d_call: TRBD1
cdr3_aa: CASSQEGTGGYEQYF
cdr3_nt: TGCGCCAGCAGCCAAGAAGGGACAGGGGGATACGAGCAGTACTTC

clone_size: NA
cdr3_length: 15
v_call: TRBV28
j_call: TRBJ1-3
d_call: NA
cdr3_aa: CASRRQDSSGNTIYF
cdr3_nt: TGTGCCAGCAGAAGACAGGATAGCTCTGGAAACACCATATATTTT

clone_size: NA
cdr3_length: 11
v_call: TRBV20-1
j_call: TRBJ1-4
d_call: NA
cdr3_aa: CSARGVEKLFF
cdr3_nt: TGCAGTGCTAGGGGGGTGGAAAAACTGTTTTTT

clone_size: NA
cdr3_length: 13
v_call: TRBV4-3
j_call: TRBJ1-1
d_call: NA
cdr3_aa: CASSQEDVTEAFF
cdr3_nt: TGCGCCAGCAGCCAAGAGGATGTAACTGAAGCTTTCTTT

clone_size: NA
cdr3_length: 14
v_call: TRBV5-1
j_call: TRBJ1-1
d_call: NA
cdr3_aa: CASSLTGALTEAFF
cdr3_nt: TGCGCCAGCAGCTTAACCGGGGCCCTCACTGAAGCTTTCTTT

clone_size: NA
cdr3_length: 16
v_call: TRBV28
j_call: TRBJ2-1
d_call: TRBD2
cdr3_aa: CASSLILAGSYNEQFF
cdr3_nt: TGTGCCAGCAGCCTAATACTAGCGGGATCCTACAATGAGCAGTTCTTC

clone_size: NA
cdr3_length: 14
v_call: TRBV4-2
j_call: TRBJ1-4
d_call: NA
cdr3_aa: CASSQADSLEKLFF
cdr3_nt: TGTGCCAGCAGCCAAGCGGACAGCTTAGAAAAACTGTTTTTT

clone_size: NA
cdr3_length: 13
v_call: TRBV2
j_call: TRBJ2-5
d_call: NA
cdr3_aa: CASTEEFQETQYF
cdr3_nt: TGTGCCAGCACCGAGGAATTCCAAGAGACCCAGTACTTC

clone_size: few
cdr3_length: 15
v_call: TRBV5-1
j_call: TRBJ2-7
d_call: NA
cdr3_aa: CASSLEFGRTYEQYF
cdr3_nt: TGCGCCAGCAGCTTGGAGTTTGGACGGACCTACGAGCAGTACTTC

clone_size: NA
cdr3_length: 14
v_call: TRBV11-2
j_call: TRBJ2-1
d_call: NA
cdr3_aa: CASSEGTSINEQFF
cdr3_nt: TGTGCCAGCAGCGAGGGGACTTCAATCAATGAGCAGTTCTTC

clone_size: NA
cdr3_length: 18
v_call: TRBV5-1
j_call: TRBJ2-3
d_call: TRBD2
cdr3_aa: CASSLEPWREARTDTQYF
cdr3_nt: TGCGCCAGCAGCTTGGAACCTTGGCGGGAGGCCCGCACAGATACGCAGTATTTT

clone_size: NA
cdr3_length: 13
v_call: TRBV6-1
j_call: TRBJ2-1
d_call: NA
cdr3_aa: CASSEQGIAEQFF
cdr3_nt: TGTGCCAGCAGTGAACAGGGTATTGCTGAGCAGTTCTTC

clone_size: NA
cdr3_length: 15
v_call: TRBV10-3
j_call: TRBJ2-2
d_call: TRBD2
cdr3_aa: CAISEFASGTGELFF
cdr3_nt: TGTGCCATCAGTGAGTTCGCTAGCGGAACCGGGGAGCTGTTTTTT

clone_size: NA
cdr3_length: 14
v_call: TRBV27
j_call: TRBJ1-2
d_call: NA
cdr3_aa: CASSFSGPNYGYTF
cdr3_nt: TGTGCCAGCAGTTTTTCGGGCCCTAACTATGGCTACACCTTC

clone_size: NA
cdr3_length: 12
v_call: TRBV28
j_call: TRBJ2-7
d_call: NA
cdr3_aa: CASSSGLPEQYF
cdr3_nt: TGTGCCAGCAGTTCAGGGTTACCCGAGCAGTACTTC

clone_size: NA
cdr3_length: 16
v_call: TRBV6-4
j_call: TRBJ2-2
d_call: TRBD2
cdr3_aa: CASSDSSLAGAGELFF
cdr3_nt: TGTGCCAGCAGTGACTCGTCGCTAGCGGGAGCCGGGGAGCTGTTTTTT

clone_size: NA
cdr3_length: 17
v_call: TRBV5-6
j_call: TRBJ2-7
d_call: NA
cdr3_aa: CASSFQKVWGRFYEQYF
cdr3_nt: TGTGCCAGCAGCTTTCAAAAAGTTTGGGGGCGGTTCTACGAGCAGTACTTC

clone_size: few
cdr3_length: 13
v_call: TRBV6-5
j_call: TRBJ1-2
d_call: NA
cdr3_aa: CARLRGRPMGYTF
cdr3_nt: TGTGCCAGATTAAGGGGACGGCCGATGGGCTACACCTTC

clone_size: NA
cdr3_length: 14
v_call: TRBV19
j_call: TRBJ2-2
d_call: NA
cdr3_aa: CASSVGGNTGELFF
cdr3_nt: TGTGCCAGTAGTGTGGGGGGGAACACCGGGGAGCTGTTTTTT

clone_size: few
cdr3_length: 14
v_call: TRBV27
j_call: TRBJ1-2
d_call: NA
cdr3_aa: CASSLAGENYGYTF
cdr3_nt: TGTGCCAGCAGTTTAGCCGGAGAGAACTATGGCTACACCTTC

clone_size: NA
cdr3_length: 17
v_call: TRBV5-1
j_call: TRBJ1-3
d_call: TRBD1
cdr3_aa: CASSSGTAGVSGNTIYF
cdr3_nt: TGCGCCAGCAGCTCTGGGACAGCCGGTGTATCTGGAAACACCATATATTTT

clone_size: NA
cdr3_length: 15
v_call: TRBV6-5
j_call: TRBJ1-2
d_call: NA
cdr3_aa: CASSLGWGGDYGYTF
cdr3_nt: TGTGCCAGCAGCCTAGGTTGGGGGGGAGACTATGGCTACACCTTC

clone_size: NA
cdr3_length: 15
v_call: TRBV15
j_call: TRBJ2-7
d_call: TRBD1
cdr3_aa: CATSRPGQSSYEQYF
cdr3_nt: TGTGCCACCAGCAGACCGGGACAGAGCTCCTACGAGCAGTACTTC

clone_size: NA
cdr3_length: 12
v_call: TRBV7-9
j_call: TRBJ2-7
d_call: NA
cdr3_aa: CASSLDLPEQYF
cdr3_nt: TGTGCCAGCAGCTTAGACCTCCCCGAGCAGTACTTC

clone_size: NA
cdr3_length: 12
v_call: TRBV7-2
j_call: TRBJ1-3
d_call: NA
cdr3_aa: CASSLESGTIYF
cdr3_nt: TGTGCCAGCAGCCTCGAAAGCGGCACCATATATTTT

clone_size: once
cdr3_length: 13
v_call: TRBV19
j_call: TRBJ1-2
d_call: NA
cdr3_aa: CASRRTEDYGYTF
cdr3_nt: TGTGCCAGTAGGAGGACTGAAGACTATGGCTACACCTTC

clone_size: NA
cdr3_length: 16
v_call: TRBV19
j_call: TRBJ2-7
d_call: NA
cdr3_aa: CASSIRGQGGSYEQYF
cdr3_nt: TGTGCCAGTAGTATACGCGGACAGGGAGGGAGCTACGAGCAGTACTTC

clone_size: NA
cdr3_length: 15
v_call: TRBV4-2
j_call: TRBJ2-1
d_call: TRBD2
cdr3_aa: CASSPSGRALNEQFF
cdr3_nt: TGTGCCAGCAGCCCGAGCGGGAGGGCCCTTAATGAGCAGTTCTTC

clone_size: NA
cdr3_length: 15
v_call: TRBV10-3
j_call: TRBJ2-5
d_call: NA
cdr3_aa: CAISEIGAIQETQYF
cdr3_nt: TGTGCCATCAGTGAAATAGGGGCAATTCAAGAGACCCAGTACTTC

clone_size: NA
cdr3_length: 15
v_call: TRBV18
j_call: TRBJ1-3
d_call: NA
cdr3_aa: CASSQGSSSGNTIYF
cdr3_nt: TGTGCCAGCTCCCAAGGTTCGAGCTCTGGAAACACCATATATTTT

clone_size: NA
cdr3_length: 15
v_call: TRBV6-5
j_call: TRBJ2-6
d_call: NA
cdr3_aa: CATRRSQSGANVLTF
cdr3_nt: TGTGCCACTAGGCGGTCCCAGTCTGGGGCCAACGTCCTGACTTTC

clone_size: NA
cdr3_length: 15
v_call: TRBV6-5
j_call: TRBJ1-1
d_call: NA
cdr3_aa: CASRMGATVNTEAFF
cdr3_nt: TGTGCCAGCAGAATGGGGGCGACAGTGAACACTGAAGCTTTCTTT

clone_size: NA
cdr3_length: 18
v_call: TRBV4-1
j_call: TRBJ1-2
d_call: TRBD1
cdr3_aa: CASSPFRDRRLVNYGYTF
cdr3_nt: TGCGCCAGCAGCCCCTTCCGGGACAGGCGACTGGTGAACTATGGCTACACCTTC

clone_size: NA
cdr3_length: 14
v_call: TRBV28
j_call: TRBJ1-5
d_call: TRBD1
cdr3_aa: CASSLGQGDQPQHF
cdr3_nt: TGTGCCAGCAGTTTGGGACAGGGTGATCAGCCCCAGCATTTT

clone_size: NA
cdr3_length: 15
v_call: TRBV4-1
j_call: TRBJ1-1
d_call: NA
cdr3_aa: CASSADRQDRFEAFF
cdr3_nt: TGCGCCAGCAGCGCGGATCGACAAGACCGGTTTGAAGCTTTCTTT

clone_size: NA
cdr3_length: 15
v_call: TRBV19
j_call: TRBJ2-1
d_call: NA
cdr3_aa: CASSIRIESYNEQFF
cdr3_nt: TGTGCCAGTAGTATTCGCATCGAGTCCTACAATGAGCAGTTCTTC

clone_size: NA
cdr3_length: 15
v_call: TRBV4-1
j_call: TRBJ1-5
d_call: NA
cdr3_aa: CASSQASGLNQPQHF
cdr3_nt: TGCGCCAGCAGCCAGGCCTCAGGTCTCAATCAGCCCCAGCATTTT

clone_size: NA
cdr3_length: 11
v_call: TRBV5-8
j_call: TRBJ1-2
d_call: NA
cdr3_aa: CASSTDYGYTF
cdr3_nt: TGTGCCAGCAGCACGGACTATGGCTACACCTTC

clone_size: NA
cdr3_length: 14
v_call: TRBV28
j_call: TRBJ2-5
d_call: TRBD2
cdr3_aa: CASGLAGDLETQYF
cdr3_nt: TGTGCCAGCGGGCTAGCGGGAGATCTGGAGACCCAGTACTTC